These T cell receptor beta chains were read from a single sample in a study of control samples from healthy donors and cancer patients. Some clones are missing from TCRdb's copy, which holds only in-frame ones; the method was immunoSEQ multiplex PCR. The sample records approximately 88,000 clones, roughly 92% being singletons. The sequencing input was blood. These receptors were collected from a woman in her twenties or thirties in good health. CDR3s include the opening cysteine and the closing phenylalanine or tryptophan. A D gene is named only where the DNA matches it firmly. Rows may omit the clone size; those that give it use once, few, many or a size class.

DNA: TGTGCCAGCCTTAACGGGCCGAACACCGGGGAGCTGTTTTTT
CDR3: CASLNGPNTGELFF
J: TRBJ2-2
length: 14
V: TRBV2
size: -
D: -

DNA: TGTGCCAGCTCACCGGGGACAGGGGGCGCTTCTGGAAACACCATATATTTT
CDR3: CASSPGTGGASGNTIYF
J: TRBJ1-3
length: 17
V: TRBV18
size: -
D: TRBD1

DNA: TGTGCCAGCACCTCGGGGGAAAAGGCCCCAGATACGCAGTATTTT
CDR3: CASTSGEKAPDTQYF
J: TRBJ2-3
length: 15
V: TRBV2
size: -
D: -

DNA: TGTGCCAGCAGCCCCCCGGGGCGATTATATGGCTACACCTTC
CDR3: CASSPPGRLYGYTF
J: TRBJ1-2
length: 14
V: TRBV7-2
size: -
D: -

DNA: TGCGCCAGCAGCTTGGCCGCTGGGAGTCATAATTCACCCCTCCACTTT
CDR3: CASSLAAGSHNSPLHF
J: TRBJ1-6
length: 16
V: TRBV5-1
size: -
D: -

DNA: TGTGCCAGCAGTTACGTCAGCTATGGCTACACCTTC
CDR3: CASSYVSYGYTF
J: TRBJ1-2
length: 12
V: TRBV12-3/TRBV12-4
size: -
D: -

DNA: TGTGCCTGGAGTGTTGGTAGGGGTGGCGGCTACACCTTC
CDR3: CAWSVGRGGGYTF
J: TRBJ1-2
length: 13
V: TRBV30
size: few
D: -

DNA: TGCGCCAGCAGCCGGGACAGGGGAGGTGAAAAACTGTTTTTT
CDR3: CASSRDRGGEKLFF
J: TRBJ1-4
length: 14
V: TRBV5-1
size: -
D: TRBD1

DNA: TGTGCCAGCAGCCCAGGGGCGGAGGGCTACACCTTC
CDR3: CASSPGAEGYTF
J: TRBJ1-2
length: 12
V: TRBV3-1/TRBV3-2
size: once
D: -

DNA: TGTGCCTGGAGTGTACGGGCGGCCTATGGCTACACCTTC
CDR3: CAWSVRAAYGYTF
J: TRBJ1-2
length: 13
V: TRBV30
size: -
D: -

DNA: TGTGCCACCATGTTCCAGGGAGGCTACACCTTC
CDR3: CATMFQGGYTF
J: TRBJ1-2
length: 11
V: TRBV24-1
size: -
D: -

DNA: TGTGCCAGCAGTGAAGCCTTTACAGGGGTCTCTGGAAACACCATATATTTT
CDR3: CASSEAFTGVSGNTIYF
J: TRBJ1-3
length: 17
V: TRBV6-1
size: -
D: TRBD1

DNA: TGTGCCAGTAGCGTTCTAGCCATCAACAATTCACCCCTCCACTTT
CDR3: CASSVLAINNSPLHF
J: TRBJ1-6
length: 15
V: TRBV19
size: -
D: -

DNA: TGTGCCAGCAGCATGGCCAGGGAAGCGATCTCACCCCTCCACTTT
CDR3: CASSMAREAISPLHF
J: TRBJ1-6
length: 15
V: TRBV21-1
size: -
D: -

DNA: TGTGCCATCAGTGAAGCTCCGGCGTCGGGCACTGAAGCTTTCTTT
CDR3: CAISEAPASGTEAFF
J: TRBJ1-1
length: 15
V: TRBV10-3
size: -
D: -

DNA: TGTGCCAGCAGCCATCTTCGCGGGGGAGGTCAAGAGACCCAGTACTTC
CDR3: CASSHLRGGGQETQYF
J: TRBJ2-5
length: 16
V: TRBV27
size: -
D: TRBD2

DNA: TGTGCCAGCAGCTTGGCGGCCCTTAGCTCTGGAAACACCATATATTTT
CDR3: CASSLAALSSGNTIYF
J: TRBJ1-3
length: 16
V: TRBV5-8
size: once
D: -

DNA: TGTGCCAGCAGTGAATACCCCCAGGAGCTATATAATTCACCCCTCCACTTT
CDR3: CASSEYPQELYNSPLHF
J: TRBJ1-6
length: 17
V: TRBV6-1
size: few
D: -

DNA: TGTGCCAGCAGCGTCTCACCCCGGGCGGGGGCTGCAGATACGCAGTATTTT
CDR3: CASSVSPRAGAADTQYF
J: TRBJ2-3
length: 17
V: TRBV9
size: -
D: -

DNA: TGTGCCAGCAGCTTAAACAGGGGCAATCAGCCCCAGCATTTT
CDR3: CASSLNRGNQPQHF
J: TRBJ1-5
length: 14
V: TRBV7-8
size: medium-sized
D: -

DNA: TGTGCCACCAGCAGAAACCGGGACAGGGGCGGCTACACCTTC
CDR3: CATSRNRDRGGYTF
J: TRBJ1-2
length: 14
V: TRBV15
size: -
D: TRBD1

DNA: TGCAGTGCCCCCACCAGTCGTGAGCAGTTCTTC
CDR3: CSAPTSREQFF
J: TRBJ2-1
length: 11
V: TRBV20-1
size: -
D: -

DNA: TGTGCCAGCAGTTCTTACTACGAGCAGTACTTC
CDR3: CASSSYYEQYF
J: TRBJ2-7
length: 11
V: TRBV12-3/TRBV12-4
size: -
D: -

DNA: TGTGCCAGCAGGATAACAGGGATCTATGGCTACACCTTC
CDR3: CASRITGIYGYTF
J: TRBJ1-2
length: 13
V: TRBV2
size: -
D: -

DNA: TGTGCCAGCAGCCCGCGGACAGGGAAGGGTGCACCCCTCCACTTT
CDR3: CASSPRTGKGAPLHF
J: TRBJ1-6
length: 15
V: TRBV7-6
size: -
D: TRBD1

DNA: TGTGCCAGTAGTATAGTTCCAGCGCTCAATCAGCCCCAGCATTTT
CDR3: CASSIVPALNQPQHF
J: TRBJ1-5
length: 15
V: TRBV19
size: -
D: -

DNA: TGCGCCAGCAGTCAATCCCGCTCCGGGGGGCCGAACACCGGGGAGCTGTTTTTT
CDR3: CASSQSRSGGPNTGELFF
J: TRBJ2-2
length: 18
V: TRBV23-1
size: once
D: -

DNA: TGCGCCAGCAGCTGGAGAGCGGGGAGCACAGATACGCAGTATTTT
CDR3: CASSWRAGSTDTQYF
J: TRBJ2-3
length: 15
V: TRBV5-1
size: -
D: TRBD2

DNA: TGTGCCAGCAGTGGTAGGTTCCTAGCCTATGGCTACACCTTC
CDR3: CASSGRFLAYGYTF
J: TRBJ1-2
length: 14
V: TRBV2
size: -
D: -

DNA: TGTGCCAGCAGGAGGACAGCCGACAATCAGCCCCAGCATTTT
CDR3: CASRRTADNQPQHF
J: TRBJ1-5
length: 14
V: TRBV2
size: -
D: -

DNA: TGCGCCAGCAGCCAAGATCCGGGACTAGCGGGGGAGACCCAGTACTTC
CDR3: CASSQDPGLAGETQYF
J: TRBJ2-5
length: 16
V: TRBV4-1
size: -
D: TRBD2

DNA: TGTGCCAGCAGCGTAGTTGTGGGGGGTCAAGAGACCCAGTACTTC
CDR3: CASSVVVGGQETQYF
J: TRBJ2-5
length: 15
V: TRBV9
size: -
D: -

DNA: TGTGCCAGCAGCCAAGATCACGTCAGGGGGAATTCACCCCTCCACTTT
CDR3: CASSQDHVRGNSPLHF
J: TRBJ1-6
length: 16
V: TRBV3-1/TRBV3-2
size: -
D: TRBD1

DNA: TGTGCCAGCAGCCCATTCGACAGACGCTATGGCTACACCTTC
CDR3: CASSPFDRRYGYTF
J: TRBJ1-2
length: 14
V: TRBV7-8
size: -
D: -

DNA: TGTGCCAGCGGAGCCGGACAGGGCTTGATGAACACTGAAGCTTTCTTT
CDR3: CASGAGQGLMNTEAFF
J: TRBJ1-1
length: 16
V: TRBV27
size: -
D: TRBD1

DNA: TGTGCCAGCTCCGCCCAGGGTGCAGAGACCCAGTACTTC
CDR3: CASSAQGAETQYF
J: TRBJ2-5
length: 13
V: TRBV18
size: -
D: -

DNA: TGTGCCACCAGCAGAGCGATACAAGAGACCCAGTACTTC
CDR3: CATSRAIQETQYF
J: TRBJ2-5
length: 13
V: TRBV15
size: -
D: -

DNA: TGTGCCAGCAGCTTGATGGGCACCACTGAAGCTTTCTTT
CDR3: CASSLMGTTEAFF
J: TRBJ1-1
length: 13
V: TRBV7-9
size: -
D: -

DNA: TGTGCCACCAGTGACCCTAAGACCAGCGCTGGCTACACCTTC
CDR3: CATSDPKTSAGYTF
J: TRBJ1-2
length: 14
V: TRBV24-1
size: -
D: -

DNA: TGTGCCACCAGTGACCCGACCCGCACCGGGGAGCTGTTTTTT
CDR3: CATSDPTRTGELFF
J: TRBJ2-2
length: 14
V: TRBV24-1
size: -
D: -

DNA: TGTGCCAGCAGCACTAGCGAGAGCTACGAGCAGTACTTC
CDR3: CASSTSESYEQYF
J: TRBJ2-7
length: 13
V: TRBV7-9
size: once
D: TRBD2

DNA: TGTGCCTGGAGAGGACAGGGGGCGAGCAATCAGCCCCAGCATTTT
CDR3: CAWRGQGASNQPQHF
J: TRBJ1-5
length: 15
V: TRBV30
size: -
D: TRBD1

DNA: TGTGCCACCAGCAGGGAGACCGGGACTAGCTGGGCAGATACGCAGTATTTT
CDR3: CATSRETGTSWADTQYF
J: TRBJ2-3
length: 17
V: TRBV15
size: -
D: TRBD2

DNA: TGTGCCAGCAAACAAAGGGTGGCAACTAATGAAAAACTGTTTTTT
CDR3: CASKQRVATNEKLFF
J: TRBJ1-4
length: 15
V: TRBV19
size: -
D: -